The 21 T cell receptor beta chains presented below share a single source sample, sequenced in a study of T cell changes during pregnancy in multiple sclerosis. Generated by immunoSEQ multiplex PCR, the TCRdb table keeps only in-frame clones and is missing some. This table holds about 55,000 clones, about 95% found once. The sequencing used CD8+ T cells from peripheral blood mononuclear cells, collected after pregnancy. The receptors were gathered from a female donor with multiple sclerosis, enrolled in a pregnancy study.

V is TRBV4-1 and J is TRBJ1-2; D uncertain. The CDR3 length is 17 residues. V shed 5 bases and J shed 7 bases, with 26 bases lying between them. CDR1 MGHRA and CDR2 YSYEKL come from the germline V gene. CDR3 residues: CASSILYPGRIRGGYTF. Written as DNA, the CDR3 is TGCGCCAGCAGCATACTTTACCCCGGAAGAATCCGGGGTGGCTACACCTTC.

This rearrangement joins TRBV7-9 to TRBJ2-2, with D possibly being TRBD1 (6 bases). Germline CDR1 is SEHNR and CDR2 is FQNEAQ (reference sequence). The CDR3 extends over 16 amino acids. Trimming took off 1 base at V and 2 bases at J, with 11 bases between the two ends. CDR3 residues: CASSLGSTGNTGELFF. For the CDR3, the DNA is TGTGCCAGCAGCTTAGGGTCGACAGGAAACACCGGGGAGCTGTTTTTT. The full variable domain, with the rest looked up from reference TRBV7-9 and TRBJ2-2, is DTGVSQNPRHKITKRGQNVTFRCDPISEHNRLYWYRQTLGQGPEFLTYFQNEAQLEKSRLLSDRFSAERPKGSFSTLEIQRTEQGDSAMYLCASSLGSTGNTGELFFGEGSRLTVL.

The genes are TRBV5-1 and TRBJ1-5; D remains ambiguous. V dropped 0 bases and J dropped 6 bases, with 7 bases sitting between them. This CDR3 has 13 amino acids. Germline lookup yields CDR1 SGHRS and CDR2 YFSETQ. The CDR3 loop is CASSLVGGQPQHF. In DNA, the CDR3 is TGCGCCAGCAGCTTGGTTGGCGGTCAGCCCCAGCATTTT.

DNA of the CDR3: TGCAGCGTTGAAGGAGGGGTAGCGGGCACAGATACGCAGTATTTT. It encodes CSVEGGVAGTDTQYF. The chain is built from TRBV29-1 and TRBJ2-3, with D tentatively TRBD2 (6 bases). This CDR3 is built from 15 residues. V was trimmed by 1 base and J by 1 base, leaving 12 bases between them. Germline CDR1 reads SQVTM; CDR2 reads ANQGSEA.

The chain has TRBV19 and TRBJ2-5; possibly TRBD2 for D (6 bases). V lost 6 bases and J 5 bases, leaving 19 bases between the germline ends. The CDR3 extends over 15 amino acids. The germline V gene encodes CDR1 LNHDA and CDR2 SQIVND (reference sequence). CDR3 residues: CASSVLAVDVETQYF. The CDR3 coding sequence is TGTGCCAGTAGCGTACTAGCTGTAGATGTGGAGACCCAGTACTTC.

The rearrangement uses TRBV29-1 and TRBJ2-5, with D perhaps TRBD2 (7 bases). With 1 base removed from V and 1 base from J, the gap between germline ends came to 16 bases. This CDR3 comprises 16 residues. Looked up from germline, CDR1 is SQVTM and CDR2 is ANQGSEA. DNA of the CDR3: TGCAGCGTTGAAGCGGGGGGCAGGGCGACCCAAGAGACCCAGTACTTC. Protein: CSVEAGGRATQETQYF.

This rearrangement joins TRBV30 to TRBJ2-5; TRBD1 matches 12 bases. J was trimmed by 5 bases and V by 2 bases; bases with no gene match: 6. The CDR3 covers 15 residues. Germline CDR1 is GTSNPN and CDR2 is SVGIG (reference sequence). The DNA of the CDR3 is TGTGCCTGGAGTTCCGGGACAGGGGGCGCGGAGACCCAGTACTTC. Its protein product is CAWSSGTGGAETQYF. The whole variable domain, remainder taken from reference TRBV30 and TRBJ2-5, is SQTIHQWPATLVQPVGSPLSLECTVEGTSNPNLYWYRQAAGRGLQLLFYSVGIGQISSEVPQNLSASRPQDRQFILSSKKLLLSDSGFYLCAWSSGTGGAETQYFGPGTRLLVL.

This clone was seen only once. The chain joins TRBV5-5 to TRBJ2-1; tentatively, D is TRBD1 (5 bases). V shed 4 bases and J shed 10 bases, with 9 bases lying between them. The CDR3 is 11 amino acids. CDR1 and CDR2 (germline): SGHKS, YYEKEE (reference sequence). For the CDR3, the DNA is TGTGCCAGCAGCCCGCGGACAGAGCAGTTCTTC. It is translated as CASSPRTEQFF.

This clone is categorized as hyperexpanded. The chain employs TRBV2 and TRBJ1-4; no clear D gene. Germline CDR1 is SNHLY and CDR2 is FYNNEI. Trimming removed 8 bases from V and 8 bases from J, with 18 bases in between. CDR3 size: 14 residues. CDR3 amino acids: CASWVGFGNEKLFF. CDR3 sequence (DNA): TGTGCCAGCTGGGTCGGGTTCGGTAACGAAAAACTGTTTTTT.

The genes are TRBV9 and TRBJ2-1; D is possibly TRBD2 (6 bases). Germline V gene data show CDR1 as SGDLS and CDR2 as YYNGEE. The CDR3 covers 15 residues. The germline V and J ends were trimmed by 4 bases and 2 bases, with 13 bases remaining between them. CDR3 loop: CASSIGTGPYNEQFF. CDR3 DNA sequence: TGTGCCAGCAGCATAGGGACTGGTCCCTACAATGAGCAGTTCTTC. Full variable domain (missing parts from reference TRBV9 and TRBJ2-1): DSGVTQTPKHLITATGQRVTLRCSPRSGDLSVYWYQQSLDQGLQFLIQYYNGEERAKGNILERFSAQQFPDLHSELNLSSLELGDSALYFCASSIGTGPYNEQFFGPGTRLTVL.

The V and J genes are TRBV4-3 and TRBJ2-1; 8 bases map to TRBD2. Germline CDR1 reads LGHNA; CDR2 reads YSLEER. V lost 0 bases, J lost 7 bases, and 5 bases stayed unmatched. The CDR3 runs to 15 residues. The CDR3 loop is CASSQDRLAPNEQFF. The CDR3 nucleotides are TGCGCCAGCAGCCAAGACCGACTAGCGCCTAATGAGCAGTTCTTC.

The chain joins TRBV28 to TRBJ1-1; D uncertain. V gave up 4 bases and J gave up 0 bases, with 9 bases separating them. CDR1 is MDHEN, CDR2 SYDVKM, per germline. The CDR3 extends over 14 amino acids. The CDR3 DNA sequence: TGTGCCAGCAGTTCTGAGAGGGTGAACACTGAAGCTTTCTTT. Its protein product is CASSSERVNTEAFF.

This chain joins TRBV5-1 and TRBJ1-1; D gene unclear. The V gene lost 0 bases and the J gene lost 0 bases, with 9 bases spanning the gap. The V gene's germline CDR1 is SGHRS and CDR2 YFSETQ. The CDR3 contains 15 residues. The CDR3 spells CASSLGSSMNTEAFF. CDR3 DNA: TGCGCCAGCAGCTTGGGTAGCAGCATGAACACTGAAGCTTTCTTT. Supplemented by reference TRBV5-1 and TRBJ1-1, the full variable domain reads KAGVTQTPRYLIKTRGQQVTLSCSPISGHRSVSWYQQTPGQGLQFLFEYFSETQRNKGNFPGRFSGRQFSNSRSEMNVSTLELGDSALYLCASSLGSSMNTEAFFGQGTRLTVV.

The rearrangement joins TRBV29-1 to TRBJ2-1; possible D gene TRBD1, 6 bases. V was cut by 4 bases and J by 9 bases, with 13 bases left in between. Germline CDR1 and CDR2: SQVTM and ANQGSEA. This CDR3 contains 12 residues. The CDR3 sequence: CSVGDTIGEQFF. The DNA for the CDR3 is TGCAGCGTTGGGGACACCATCGGTGAGCAGTTCTTC.

This rearrangement joins TRBV5-1 to TRBJ1-2, with 9 bases matching TRBD1. The J segment lost 0 bases and the V segment lost 0 bases, leaving 9 bases of the junction unmatched. Per germline, CDR1 SGHRS and CDR2 YFSETQ. CDR3 length: 18 amino acids. DNA of the CDR3: TGCGCCAGCAGCTTGGCTTCCGGGACAGGGCCGACTAACTATGGCTACACCTTC. As protein: CASSLASGTGPTNYGYTF.

The gene calls are TRBV15 and TRBJ2-7; a possible D gene is TRBD1 (6 bases). V dropped 2 bases and J dropped 5 bases, with 7 bases sitting between them. The CDR3 extends over 12 amino acids. The germline CDR1 and CDR2 sequences are LNHNV and YYDKDF (reference sequence). CDR3 in amino acids: CATSRQGNEQYF. The CDR3 coding sequence is TGTGCCACCAGCAGACAGGGGAACGAGCAGTACTTC.

The chain carries TRBV9 and TRBJ2-7, with 9 bases identical to TRBD2. Losses at the gene ends were 1 base for V and 3 bases for J; bases not matched to a gene: 5. The CDR3 is made up of 15 amino acids. Germline V gene lookup returns CDR1 SGDLS and CDR2 YYNGEE. DNA for the CDR3: TGTGCCAGCAGCGTAACCGGGACTAGCTTCTACGAGCAGTACTTC. Protein: CASSVTGTSFYEQYF.

The chain couples TRBV7-9 to TRBJ2-7; TRBD1 aligns across 10 bases. V gave up 4 bases and J gave up 3 bases; unmatched junction bases: 6. Germline V lookup: CDR1 SEHNR, CDR2 FQNEAQ (reference sequence). The CDR3 sequence is 15 residues long. The CDR3 here is CASSSGDRGLYEQYF. The CDR3, as DNA: TGTGCCAGCAGCTCCGGGGACAGGGGTCTCTACGAGCAGTACTTC.

This chain connects TRBV5-5 to TRBJ1-1, with no clear D. Germline-derived CDR1 and CDR2 are SGHKS and YYEKEE (reference sequence). This CDR3 is built from 15 residues. Trimming took 0 bases from V and 5 from J, leaving 14 bases between them. CDR3 DNA: TGTGCCAGCAGCTTGGATGTGGGCAGTGGGACTGAAGCTTTCTTT. This sequence encodes CASSLDVGSGTEAFF.

The genes are TRBV15 and TRBJ1-1; 11 bases fit TRBD1. Trimming took 6 bases from V and 0 from J; bases not matched to a gene: 12. The CDR3 consists of 18 residues. Germline CDR1 and CDR2: LNHNV and YYDKDF (reference sequence). CDR3 sequence: CATSTTGTGGFMNTEAFF. The CDR3 nucleotides read TGTGCCACCAGTACCACCGGGACAGGGGGATTCATGAACACTGAAGCTTTCTTT.

The genes are TRBV15 and TRBJ2-6, with D perhaps TRBD1 (6 bases). The germline gives CDR1 LNHNV, CDR2 YYDKDF (reference sequence). The CDR3 runs 16 residues. V was clipped by 9 bases and J by 2 bases, with 17 bases between them. The DNA for the CDR3 is TGTGCCACTTTAAGGGGGAGAGGGGCTGGGGCCAACGTCCTGACTTTC. Protein sequence: CATLRGRGAGANVLTF.